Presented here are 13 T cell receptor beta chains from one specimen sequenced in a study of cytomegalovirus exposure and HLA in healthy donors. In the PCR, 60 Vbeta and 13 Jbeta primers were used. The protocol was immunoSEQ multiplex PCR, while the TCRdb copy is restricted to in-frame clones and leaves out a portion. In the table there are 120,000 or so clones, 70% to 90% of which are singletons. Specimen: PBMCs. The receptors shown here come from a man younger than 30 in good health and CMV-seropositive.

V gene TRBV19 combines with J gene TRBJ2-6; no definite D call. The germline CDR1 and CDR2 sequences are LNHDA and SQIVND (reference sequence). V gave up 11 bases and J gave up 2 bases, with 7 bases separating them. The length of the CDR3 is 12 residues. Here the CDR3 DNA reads TGTGCCGGTCAGACTGGGGCCAACGTCCTGACTTTC. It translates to CAGQTGANVLTF.

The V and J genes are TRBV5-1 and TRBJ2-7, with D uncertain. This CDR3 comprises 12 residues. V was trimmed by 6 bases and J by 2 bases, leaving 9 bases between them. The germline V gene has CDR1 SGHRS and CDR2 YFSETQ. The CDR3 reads CASKQDTYEQYF. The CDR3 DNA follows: TGCGCCAGCAAGCAGGATACCTACGAGCAGTACTTC. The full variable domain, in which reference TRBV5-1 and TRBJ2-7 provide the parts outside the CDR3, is KAGVTQTPRYLIKTRGQQVTLSCSPISGHRSVSWYQQTPGQGLQFLFEYFSETQRNKGNFPGRFSGRQFSNSRSEMNVSTLELGDSALYLCASKQDTYEQYFGPGTRLTVT.

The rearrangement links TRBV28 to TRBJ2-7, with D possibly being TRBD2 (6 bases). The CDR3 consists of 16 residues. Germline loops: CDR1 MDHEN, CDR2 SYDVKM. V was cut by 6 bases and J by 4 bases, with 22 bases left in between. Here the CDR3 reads CASSSSGPPTEYEQYF. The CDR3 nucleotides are TGTGCCAGCAGCTCCAGCGGGCCTCCGACGGAGTACGAGCAGTACTTC.

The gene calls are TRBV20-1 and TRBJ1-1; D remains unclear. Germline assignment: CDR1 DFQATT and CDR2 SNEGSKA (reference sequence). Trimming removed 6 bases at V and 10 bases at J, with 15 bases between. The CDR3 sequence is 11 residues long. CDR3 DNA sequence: TGCAGTGCAATCGGACCGAGCGGAGCTTTCTTT. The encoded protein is CSAIGPSGAFF.

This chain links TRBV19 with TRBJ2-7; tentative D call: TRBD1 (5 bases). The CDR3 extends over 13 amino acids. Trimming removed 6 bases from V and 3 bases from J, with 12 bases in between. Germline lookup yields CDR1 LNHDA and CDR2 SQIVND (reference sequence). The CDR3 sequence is CASSPQGIYEQYF. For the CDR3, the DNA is TGTGCCAGTAGCCCCCAGGGTATCTACGAGCAGTACTTC. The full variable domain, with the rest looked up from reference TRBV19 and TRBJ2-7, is DGGITQSPKYLFRKEGQNVTLSCEQNLNHDAMYWYRQDPGQGLRLIYYSQIVNDFQKGDIAEGYSVSREKKESFPLTVTSAQKNPTAFYLCASSPQGIYEQYFGPGTRLTVT.

For the CDR3, the DNA is TGCGCCAGCAGCCCACAGGGAGCTACTAATGAAAAACTGTTTTTT. This translates into CASSPQGATNEKLFF. The chain uses TRBV4-1 and TRBJ1-4; TRBD1 might be the D (6 bases). The CDR3 has 15 residues. Trimming took 4 bases from V and 2 from J, leaving 11 bases between them. In germline, CDR1 is MGHRA, CDR2 YSYEKL.

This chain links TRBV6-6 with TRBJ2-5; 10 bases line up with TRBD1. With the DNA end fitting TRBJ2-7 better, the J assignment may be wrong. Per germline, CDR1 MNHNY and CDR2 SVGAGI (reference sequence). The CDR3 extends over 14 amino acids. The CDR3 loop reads CASLWGTGADEQYF. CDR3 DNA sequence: TGTGCCAGCCTTTGGGGGACAGGGGCGGACGAGCAGTACTTC.

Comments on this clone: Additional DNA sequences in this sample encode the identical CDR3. CDR3 coding DNA: TGTGCCAGCAGTGAGAGAGGAAGCACAGATACGCAGTATTTT. Its protein product is CASSERGSTDTQYF. The chain recombines TRBV6-4 with TRBJ2-3; D gene unclear. CDR1 and CDR2 from the germline V gene are MRHNA and SNTAGT. The germline V and J ends were trimmed by 3 bases and 0 bases, with 7 bases remaining between them. This CDR3 spans 14 amino acids.

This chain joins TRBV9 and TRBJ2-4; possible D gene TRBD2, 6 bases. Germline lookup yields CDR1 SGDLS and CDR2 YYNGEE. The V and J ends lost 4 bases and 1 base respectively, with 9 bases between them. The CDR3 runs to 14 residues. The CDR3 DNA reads TGTGCCAGCAGCCCCGGAGGGGCCAAAAACATTCAGTACTTC. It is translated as CASSPGGAKNIQYF.

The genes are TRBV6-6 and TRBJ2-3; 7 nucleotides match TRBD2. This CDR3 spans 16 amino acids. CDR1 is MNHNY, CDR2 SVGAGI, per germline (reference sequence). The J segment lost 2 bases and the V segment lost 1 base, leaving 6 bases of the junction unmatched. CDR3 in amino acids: CASSYWGGGDTDTQYF. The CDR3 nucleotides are TGTGCCAGCAGTTACTGGGGCGGGGGAGACACAGATACGCAGTATTTT.

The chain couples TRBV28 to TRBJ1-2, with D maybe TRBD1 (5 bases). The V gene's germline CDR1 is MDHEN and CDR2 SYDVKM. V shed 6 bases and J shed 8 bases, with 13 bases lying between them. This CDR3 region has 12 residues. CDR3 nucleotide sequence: TGTGCCAGCAGCAGGGATCCATTGGGCTACACCTTC. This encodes CASSRDPLGYTF.

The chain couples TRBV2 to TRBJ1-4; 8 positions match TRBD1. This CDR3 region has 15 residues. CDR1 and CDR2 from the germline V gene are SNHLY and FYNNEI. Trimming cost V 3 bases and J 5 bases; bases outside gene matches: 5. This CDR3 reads CASSDPTGANEKLFF. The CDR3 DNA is TGTGCCAGCAGTGACCCGACAGGGGCCAATGAAAAACTGTTTTTT.

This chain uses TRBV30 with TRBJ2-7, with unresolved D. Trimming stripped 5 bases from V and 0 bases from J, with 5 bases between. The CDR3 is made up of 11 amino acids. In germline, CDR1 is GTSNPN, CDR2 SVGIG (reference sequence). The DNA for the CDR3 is TGTGCCTGGGAGCGCTCCTACGAGCAGTACTTC. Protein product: CAWERSYEQYF.